This T cell receptor (beta chain) was retrieved from a study of shared clonotypes between healthy human individuals. Findings and limits, study-wide: Generally, naive subsets (rather than memory subsets) showed larger estimated richness.

Sequencing used immunoSEQ multiplex PCR; TCRdb keeps in-frame clones, though not all of them. The sample has a few million clones, about 92% seen once. Points on this clone: The target antigen is unknown.

V lost 1 base and J lost 2, with 11 bases in between. This CDR3 spans 15 amino acids. Germline V lookup: CDR1 SGDLS, CDR2 YYNGEE. V usage is TRBV9 and J usage is TRBJ2-3; D may be TRBD1 or TRBD2 (5 bases each). The sample consisted of naive CD4+ T cells sorted from blood. The subset was: CD45RA+ positively selected. The sequence was obtained from a man younger than 35 in good health. The CDR3: CASSVRDGYTDTQYF. CDR3 in DNA: TGTGCCAGCAGCGTAAGGGACGGATACACAGATACGCAGTATTTT.